This TCR beta chain was retrieved from a study of shared clonotypes between healthy human individuals. The CDR3 runs 17 residues. Trimming took 0 bases from V and 4 from J; bases not matched to a gene: 6. The germline V gene has CDR1 SGHNT and CDR2 YYREEE (reference sequence). CD4+ cell separation produced CD45RA+ naive and CD45RA-negative memory subsets. TCRdb's copy holds only in-frame clones and misses some; the assay was immunoSEQ multiplex PCR. The sample carries 2 million to 2.5 million clones, under 97% recorded once. The J gene is TRBJ2-1, the V gene TRBV5-4; 11 bases fit TRBD2. This sequence was found in a man in his late teens or twenties in good health. The material sequenced was naive CD4+ T cells sorted from blood. As for subset: CD45RA+ positively selected. The CDR3 here is CASSLAVAGGVYNEQFF. The CDR3 nucleotides read TGTGCCAGCAGCTTGGCTGTAGCGGGAGGGGTTTACAATGAGCAGTTCTTC.